These 21 T cell receptor beta chains were sequenced from one sample in a study of blood T cells in healthy people across ages. The authors ran a second PCR of roughly 6 to 12 cycles using a sample-barcoded 5' primer and a J-beta primer mix. TCRdb fed the 5' RACE reads into MiXCR, producing one record per CDR3 protein. The data show hundreds of thousands of distinct CDR3 sequences, roughly 25% seen once. These same records also appear under a second study, on T cells of mothers and their children.

Input material: blood. Every receptor here comes from a boy aged 5-17 years in good health.

The V and J genes are TRBV5-5 and TRBJ1-3; D call uncertain. V was cut by 4 bases and J by 2 bases, with 10 bases left in between. CDR1 and CDR2 (germline): SGHKS, YYEKEE (reference sequence). The CDR3 sequence is 14 residues long. The CDR3 bases are TGTGCCAGCAGCACAAAGGGCCCTGGAAACACCATATATTTT. Translated, it gives CASSTKGPGNTIYF.

This clonotype has more than one count but fewer than ten. The gene calls are TRBV5-1 and TRBJ2-5; D is unresolved. Germline values: CDR1 SGHRS, CDR2 YFSETQ. The CDR3 extends over 16 amino acids. Trimming removed 0 bases from V and 0 bases from J, with 12 bases in between. CDR3 DNA: TGCGCCAGCAGCTTGGGCACAGCGAGGTACCAAGAGACCCAGTACTTC. It is translated as CASSLGTARYQETQYF.

This clonotype was observed many times. The germline gene is not matched at one end of the junction; a read error may be the cause. The chain employs TRBV4-1 and TRBJ2-5; the D gene is possibly TRBD2 (5 bases). From germline, CDR1 is MGHRA and CDR2 YSYEKL. There are 12 residues in the CDR3. CDR3 in DNA: TGTGCCAGCAGCCAACGGGGAGAGACCCAGTACTTC. Encoded protein: CASSQRGETQYF.

The CDR3 region is CASSLVRVDEQFF. DNA for the CDR3: TGTGCCAGCAGCTTAGTGAGGGTCGATGAGCAGTTCTTC. The gene calls are TRBV7-9 and TRBJ2-5; tentative D call: TRBD2 (5 bases). The J call may be incorrect, as the DNA end agrees better with TRBJ2-1. Germline V gene lookup returns CDR1 SEHNR and CDR2 FQNEAQ (reference sequence). CDR3 length: 13 amino acids.

In this sample, this clonotype turned up a few times. The rearrangement links TRBV12-3 or TRBV12-4 to TRBJ2-2, with TRBD2 matching 8 bases. Trimming took 10 bases from V and 5 from J; bases not matched to a gene: 6. The CDR3 is made up of 13 amino acids. DNA for the CDR3: TGTGCCATCCTGGGCGGGGGGACCGGGGAGCTGTTTTTT. Protein product: CAILGGGTGELFF.

This clonotype was seen a handful of times. The chain joins TRBV3-1 to TRBJ1-2; D is undetermined. The ends were cut back, 5 bases at V and 4 bases at J, with 11 bases in the middle. This CDR3 is built from 13 residues. The germline V gene encodes CDR1 LGHDT and CDR2 YNNKEL (reference sequence). The CDR3 sequence is CASSREAFYGYTF. In DNA, the CDR3 is TGTGCCAGCAGCAGGGAGGCCTTCTATGGCTACACCTTC.

Remarks on this clonotype: A junction end diverges from the germline sequence, so it may reflect a read error. This rearrangement joins TRBV6-5 to TRBJ1-3; D is undetermined. Germline CDR1 MNHEY, CDR2 SVGAGI. The CDR3 is made up of 12 amino acids. The CDR3 coding sequence is TGTGCCAGCAGTAGTCGTGGAGACACCATATATTTT. Its protein product is CASSSRGDTIYF.

In this sample, this clonotype turned up a few times. The chain's CDR3 is CASSFRAATNEKLFF. CDR3 sequence (DNA): TGTGCCAGCAGCTTTAGAGCCGCAACTAATGAAAAACTGTTTTTT. The chain employs TRBV7-2 and TRBJ1-4; D ambiguous. The germline gives CDR1 SGHTA, CDR2 FQGNSA. Trimming pared 3 bases from V and 0 bases from J, leaving 8 bases between. The CDR3 has 15 amino acids. The whole variable domain, filled in from reference TRBV7-2 and TRBJ1-4, reads GAGVSQSPSNKVTEKGKDVELRCDPISGHTALYWYRQSLGQGLEFLIYFQGNSAPDKSGLPSDRFSAERTGGSVSTLTIQRTQQEDSAVYLCASSFRAATNEKLFFGSGTQLSVL.

V gene TRBV27 combines with J gene TRBJ2-5; 7 bases line up with TRBD1. The J call may be incorrect, as the DNA end agrees better with TRBJ2-7. This CDR3 region has 12 residues. Looked up from germline, CDR1 is MNHEY and CDR2 is SMNVEV (reference sequence). The CDR3 DNA reads as TGTGCCAGCAGTGCGACAGGGAACGAGCAGTACTTC. This codes for CASSATGNEQYF.

In its sample, this clonotype was seen a few times. V and J are TRBV7-2 and TRBJ1-2, with 8 bases aligning to TRBD1. The CDR3 runs to 16 residues. Germline CDR1 reads SGHTA; CDR2 reads FQGNSA. V shed 4 bases and J 4 bases; nucleotides not matched to a gene: 11. The CDR3: CASSSGLRGRGYGYTF. The CDR3 DNA follows: TGTGCCAGCAGCTCAGGCCTCAGGGGGCGCGGCTATGGCTACACCTTC.

This clonotype showed up just a few times. The V and J genes are TRBV29-1 and TRBJ2-1, with D possibly being TRBD1 or TRBD2 (6 bases each). V was shortened by 3 bases and J by 6 bases, with 15 bases between the two germline ends. The CDR3 covers 14 residues. Germline-derived CDR1 and CDR2 are SQVTM and ANQGSEA. CDR3 sequence reads: CSVEGRGGGNEQFF. CDR3 coding DNA: TGCAGCGTTGAGGGGAGAGGAGGGGGCAATGAGCAGTTCTTC.

Comment on this clonotype: One junction end disagrees with the germline gene, perhaps due to a read error. V usage is TRBV20-1 and J usage is TRBJ2-1, with D possibly being TRBD2 (5 bases). The CDR3 length is 11 residues. Per germline, CDR1 DFQATT and CDR2 SNEGSKA (reference sequence). For the CDR3, the DNA is TGCAGTACTAGAGAGGACTATGAGCAGTTCTTC. Amino acids: CSTREDYEQFF.

The V and J genes are TRBV6-4 and TRBJ2-7, with 10 bases matching TRBD2. The V and J ends lost 2 bases and 5 bases, in that order; junction bases with no gene match: 24. There are 21 residues in the CDR3. Per the germline V gene, CDR1 is MRHNA and CDR2 is SNTAGT. This chain's CDR3 is CASSDLAFDPGLAVGPNEQYF. The CDR3 region has the DNA TGTGCCAGCAGTGACCTGGCTTTCGACCCCGGACTAGCGGTTGGCCCTAACGAGCAGTACTTC.

This clonotype showed up just a few times. The CDR3 protein is CASSYSGIPNEQFF. In nucleotides, the CDR3 is TGTGCCAGCAGTTACTCAGGGATTCCTAATGAGCAGTTCTTC. The chain is built from TRBV6-2 or TRBV6-3 and TRBJ2-1; D gene uncertain. Germline V lookup: CDR1 MNHEY, CDR2 SVGEGT. The V and J ends lost 0 bases and 7 bases respectively, with 10 bases between them. This CDR3 is built from 14 residues.

The chain recombines TRBV6-5 with TRBJ2-5; 9 bases are a match to TRBD1. The J call may be mistaken, given a closer DNA end match to TRBJ2-1. Germline assignment: CDR1 MNHEY and CDR2 SVGAGI. CDR3 length: 15 amino acids. This chain's CDR3 is CASRPRDRVYNEQFF. The CDR3 nucleotides are TGTGCCAGCAGACCCCGGGACAGGGTCTACAATGAGCAGTTCTTC.

This chain joins TRBV28 and TRBJ2-3; a weak D match, TRBD2 (7 bases). Germline V gene sequence: CDR1 MDHEN, CDR2 SYDVKM. This CDR3 is 17 amino acids long. V was clipped by 7 bases and J by 0 bases, with 20 bases between them. The CDR3, as DNA: TGTGCCAGCAAGCTCAGTGCGGGGGCCACTAGCACAGATACGCAGTATTTT. Protein sequence: CASKLSAGATSTDTQYF.

V usage is TRBV12-3 or TRBV12-4 and J usage is TRBJ2-2; a possible D gene is TRBD2 (6 bases). The CDR3 is made up of 14 amino acids. V lost 5 bases, J lost 4 bases, and 11 bases lay in between. The CDR3 reads CASSPGVTTGELFF. The DNA for the CDR3 is TGTGCCAGCAGTCCGGGGGTGACCACCGGGGAGCTGTTTTTT.

This clonotype came up many times. V gene TRBV7-9 combines with J gene TRBJ2-3; 9 bases are a match to TRBD2. V trimming: 5 bases; J trimming: 4 bases; junction bases outside the gene matches: 7. Germline V CDR1 and CDR2: SEHNR, FQNEAQ (reference sequence). CDR3 size: 15 residues. CDR3 bases: TGTGCCAGCAGCGGACGAGCGGGGGGCGCAGATACGCAGTATTTT. It is translated as CASSGRAGGADTQYF.

The chain is built from TRBV27 and TRBJ1-5; D gene uncertain. Germline CDR1 is MNHEY and CDR2 is SMNVEV (reference sequence). The CDR3 consists of 12 residues. The V end was cut by 3 bases, the J end by 3 bases, with 3 bases between. This CDR3 is CASSFYNQPQHF. DNA of the CDR3: TGTGCCAGCAGTTTCTACAATCAGCCCCAGCATTTT.

V usage is TRBV12-3 or TRBV12-4 and J usage is TRBJ1-1; 7 nucleotides agree with TRBD1. V was clipped by 1 base and J by 3 bases; unmatched bases: 5. CDR3 length equals 15 residues. CDR3 nucleotides: TGTGCCAGCAGTTTAGTCTTGACAGGGTACACTGAAGCTTTCTTT. Amino acid sequence: CASSLVLTGYTEAFF.

CDR3 coding DNA: TGCAGTGCCACCGTCGAAGGACTCTACAATGAGCAGTTCTTC. It encodes CSATVEGLYNEQFF. This chain links TRBV20-1 with TRBJ2-5, with D possibly being TRBD2 (5 bases). The end of the DNA is better explained by TRBJ2-1, so the J call may be wrong. CDR3 length equals 14 residues. Germline V gives CDR1 DFQATT, CDR2 SNEGSKA (reference sequence).